A selection of T cell receptor beta chains follows, all from one sample in a study of T cells after yellow fever vaccination. MiXCR was run by TCRdb on the 5' RACE reads, yielding one entry per CDR3 protein. Among approximately 260,000 distinct CDR3 sequences listed, approximately 13% were seen once. Source: CD4+ T cells sorted from PBMCs, taken 45 days after the yellow fever booster vaccination. The receptors were gathered from a man younger than 45 who received the YFV17D yellow fever vaccine. CDR3s include the opening cysteine and the closing phenylalanine or tryptophan. Each record gives: D gene, clone size, J gene, V gene, CDR3 DNA, CDR3 protein. The D gene is left open where the match is weak. Some rows have no size entry. The others give once, few or many, or a class for an expanded clone.

D: -
size: few
J: TRBJ2-7
V: TRBV6-5
DNA: TGTGCCAGCAGTTACGGGCCGGCCCTAATCAACGAGCAGTACTTC
CDR3: CASSYGPALINEQYF

D: TRBD1
size: few
J: TRBJ2-7
V: TRBV12-3/TRBV12-4
DNA: TGTGCCAGCAAACTACAGGGGAGCTCCTACGAGCAGTACTTC
CDR3: CASKLQGSSYEQYF

D: -
size: -
J: TRBJ2-5
V: TRBV12-2
DNA: TGTGCAAGTCGCCCTCCCACCACTAGCGGGAGTAGGAAGACCCAGTACTTC
CDR3: CASRPPTTSGSRKTQYF

D: -
size: few
J: TRBJ2-2
V: TRBV24-1
DNA: TGTGCCACCAGTGAAGGTCCCGGGGAGCTGTTTTTT
CDR3: CATSEGPGELFF

D: -
size: -
J: TRBJ2-5
V: TRBV20-1
DNA: TGCAGTGCTAGAGATGCGGGACAAACCCAAGAGACCCAGTACTTC
CDR3: CSARDAGQTQETQYF

D: -
size: few
J: TRBJ2-3
V: TRBV7-8
DNA: TGTGCCAGCAGCCCTGTCCTAAGGGGGGCAGATACGCAGTATTTT
CDR3: CASSPVLRGADTQYF

D: TRBD2
size: -
J: TRBJ2-2
V: TRBV5-1
DNA: TGCGCCAGCAGCCCTGGGGGGGTCCGGCACACCGGGGAGCTGTTTTTT
CDR3: CASSPGGVRHTGELFF

D: TRBD1
size: many
J: TRBJ1-2
V: TRBV5-1
DNA: TGCGCCAGCAGCTTGGGACAGGGTGGCGGCTACACCTTC
CDR3: CASSLGQGGGYTF

D: -
size: few
J: TRBJ1-2
V: TRBV5-1
DNA: TGCGCCAGCGGAGAAAACCGGGGTGACTATGGCTACACCTTC
CDR3: CASGENRGDYGYTF

D: TRBD1
size: few
J: TRBJ2-7
V: TRBV7-2
DNA: TGTGCCAGCAGCTTAGGTCGCGGACAGGGGGGATACGAGCAGTACTTC
CDR3: CASSLGRGQGGYEQYF

D: TRBD2
size: -
J: TRBJ2-7
V: TRBV5-1
DNA: TGCGCCAGCAGCTTACGAAGGACTAGCGGGAGTATAGAAGAGCAGTACTTC
CDR3: CASSLRRTSGSIEEQYF

D: -
size: few
J: TRBJ1-3
V: TRBV12-3/TRBV12-4
DNA: TGTGCCAGCAGTTTAGCGTCGGGGGGAGGAAACACCATATATTTT
CDR3: CASSLASGGGNTIYF

D: TRBD2
size: few
J: TRBJ2-7
V: TRBV5-5
DNA: TGTGCCAGCAGCCCAGGTGGTAGCGGGAGGGCAGCGCAGTACTTC
CDR3: CASSPGGSGRAAQYF

D: -
size: few
J: TRBJ1-5
V: TRBV6-1
DNA: TGTGCCAGCAGACCACAGGGTAATAGCAATCAGCCCCAGCATTTT
CDR3: CASRPQGNSNQPQHF

D: -
size: -
J: TRBJ1-2
V: TRBV14
DNA: TGTGCCAGCAGCCAAGAACACAGAAACTTCTCTGGCTACACCTTC
CDR3: CASSQEHRNFSGYTF

D: TRBD1
size: -
J: TRBJ2-2
V: TRBV12-3/TRBV12-4
DNA: TGTGCCAGCAGTTCCAGGACAGGGCCTGGGGAGCTGTTTTTT
CDR3: CASSSRTGPGELFF

D: TRBD2
size: -
J: TRBJ2-2
V: TRBV15
DNA: TGTGCCACCAGCAGAGATGGTAGCGGGAGGGCCCTCGGCGGGGAGCTGTTTTTT
CDR3: CATSRDGSGRALGGELFF

D: -
size: -
J: TRBJ2-7
V: TRBV15
DNA: TGTGCCACCAGCACCCGGGGCCTCTACGAGCAGTACTTC
CDR3: CATSTRGLYEQYF

D: -
size: few
J: TRBJ2-3
V: TRBV7-3
DNA: TGTGCCAGCAGCTTAACGTACACAGATACGCAGTATTTT
CDR3: CASSLTYTDTQYF

D: TRBD1
size: many
J: TRBJ2-7
V: TRBV15
DNA: TGTGCCACCAGCAGAGAGGACAGGGGATGGCGAGGCGAGCAGTACTTC
CDR3: CATSREDRGWRGEQYF

D: TRBD2
size: -
J: TRBJ2-7
V: TRBV5-1
DNA: TGCGCCAGCAGCTTAGCGGGAGATGGAGAGCAGTACTTC
CDR3: CASSLAGDGEQYF

D: TRBD2
size: few
J: TRBJ2-1
V: TRBV2
DNA: TGTGCCAGCAGTGACTTTACCGGGACTAGCGGGAGGGAAAACTACAATGAGCAGTTCTTC
CDR3: CASSDFTGTSGRENYNEQFF

D: -
size: -
J: TRBJ2-5
V: TRBV14
DNA: TGTGCCAATGAAGAGACCCAGTACTTC
CDR3: CANEETQYF

D: -
size: -
J: TRBJ2-1
V: TRBV3-1
DNA: TGTGCCAGCAGCCAAGGACTTGCTACTGGCAGTGAGCAGTTCTTC
CDR3: CASSQGLATGSEQFF

D: -
size: many
J: TRBJ2-3
V: TRBV5-1
DNA: TGCGCCAGCAGCTTGTTTATGGGCACAGATACGCAGTATTTT
CDR3: CASSLFMGTDTQYF

D: -
size: -
J: TRBJ2-3
V: TRBV6-5
DNA: TGTGCCAGCAGTTACCAGGGGCTATCGGCTAGCACAGATACGCAGTATTTT
CDR3: CASSYQGLSASTDTQYF

D: -
size: -
J: TRBJ2-5
V: TRBV12-3/TRBV12-4
DNA: TGTGCCAGCAGTGCTAGGGTCGGGGGAGGAGAGACCCAGTACTTC
CDR3: CASSARVGGGETQYF

D: -
size: few
J: TRBJ2-1
V: TRBV24-1
DNA: TGTGCCACCAGTGATGGTGGACAGCCCGACGGGGATGAGCAGTTCTTC
CDR3: CATSDGGQPDGDEQFF

D: TRBD1
size: few
J: TRBJ2-1
V: TRBV6-2/TRBV6-3
DNA: TGTGCCAGCAGTTCCTGGACAGGGGTGAGTGAGCAGTTCTTC
CDR3: CASSSWTGVSEQFF

D: TRBD1
size: -
J: TRBJ2-7
V: TRBV10-3
DNA: TGTGCCATCAGTGCCGACAGGGTAGTCTACGAGCAGTACTTC
CDR3: CAISADRVVYEQYF

D: -
size: few
J: TRBJ2-7
V: TRBV28
DNA: TGTGCCAGCAGCCCCCCAGGGACCCTAGCCTACGAGCAGTACTTC
CDR3: CASSPPGTLAYEQYF

D: TRBD1
size: -
J: TRBJ2-1
V: TRBV6-2/TRBV6-3
DNA: TGTGCCAGCAGTACCTGGGACAGCTCCTACAATGAGCAGTTCTTC
CDR3: CASSTWDSSYNEQFF

D: -
size: -
J: TRBJ1-5
V: TRBV5-1
DNA: TGCGCCAGCAGCGCTGGGGGGAGTAGCAATCAGCCCCAGCATTTT
CDR3: CASSAGGSSNQPQHF

D: TRBD2
size: few
J: TRBJ2-7
V: TRBV4-2
DNA: TGTGCCAGCAGCCAAGGGGGGACTAGCGTGTACGAGCAGTACTTC
CDR3: CASSQGGTSVYEQYF

D: -
size: few
J: TRBJ2-6
V: TRBV6-4
DNA: TGTGCCAGCAGTCGTGACAGCTCTGGGGCCAACGTCCTGACTTTC
CDR3: CASSRDSSGANVLTF

D: TRBD1
size: many
J: TRBJ1-5
V: TRBV20-1
DNA: TGCAGTGCGTTTACAGGGGGCAATCAGCCCCAGCATTTT
CDR3: CSAFTGGNQPQHF

D: TRBD2
size: -
J: TRBJ2-7
V: TRBV5-1
DNA: TGCGCCAGCAGCTTGTCAGTCCTAGCGGGAGCCGAGCAGTACTTC
CDR3: CASSLSVLAGAEQYF

D: TRBD1
size: few
J: TRBJ2-7
V: TRBV5-1
DNA: TGCGCCAGCAGCAGCGGACAGGGGGAGCGCGAGCAGTACTTC
CDR3: CASSSGQGEREQYF

D: -
size: few
J: TRBJ2-2
V: TRBV2
DNA: TGTGCCAGCAAGAGGTCGGGGGGCTCGACCGGGGAGCTGTTTTTT
CDR3: CASKRSGGSTGELFF

D: TRBD1
size: few
J: TRBJ2-1
V: TRBV11-2
DNA: TGTGCCAGCAGCAACGGGACAGGGGCCTACAATGAGCAGTTCTTC
CDR3: CASSNGTGAYNEQFF

D: TRBD1
size: -
J: TRBJ2-1
V: TRBV5-1
DNA: TGCGCCAGCAGCCCGAGAGCGGACAGGGGGGTAAATGAGCAGTTCTTC
CDR3: CASSPRADRGVNEQFF

D: -
size: few
J: TRBJ2-7
V: TRBV9
DNA: TGTGCCAGCAGCGTAGGATGGGAGGCCTACGAGCAGTACTTC
CDR3: CASSVGWEAYEQYF